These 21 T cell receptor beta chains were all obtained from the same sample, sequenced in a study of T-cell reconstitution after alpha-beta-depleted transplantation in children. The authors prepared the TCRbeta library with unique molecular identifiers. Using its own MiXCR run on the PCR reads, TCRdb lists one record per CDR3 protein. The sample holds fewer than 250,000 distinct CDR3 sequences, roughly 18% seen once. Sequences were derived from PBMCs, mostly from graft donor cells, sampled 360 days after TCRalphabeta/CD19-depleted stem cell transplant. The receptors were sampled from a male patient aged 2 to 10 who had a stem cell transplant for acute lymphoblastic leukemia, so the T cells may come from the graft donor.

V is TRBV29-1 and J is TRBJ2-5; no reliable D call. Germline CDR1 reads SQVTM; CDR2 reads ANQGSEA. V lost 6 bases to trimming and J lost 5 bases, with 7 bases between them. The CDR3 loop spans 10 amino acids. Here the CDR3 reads CSVRTETQYF. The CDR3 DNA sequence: TGCAGCGTACGAACTGAGACCCAGTACTTC. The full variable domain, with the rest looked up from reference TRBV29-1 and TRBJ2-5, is SAVISQKPSRDICQRGTSLTIQCQVDSQVTMMFWYRQQPGQSLTLIATANQGSEATYESGFVIDKFPISRPNLTFSTLTVSNMSPEDSSIYLCSVRTETQYFGPGTRLLVL.

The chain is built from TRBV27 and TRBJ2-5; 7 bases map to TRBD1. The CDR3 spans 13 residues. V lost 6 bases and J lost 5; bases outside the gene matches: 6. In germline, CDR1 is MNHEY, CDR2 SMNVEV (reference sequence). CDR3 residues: CASSLGTAETQYF. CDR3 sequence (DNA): TGTGCCAGCAGCCTCGGGACAGCGGAGACCCAGTACTTC.

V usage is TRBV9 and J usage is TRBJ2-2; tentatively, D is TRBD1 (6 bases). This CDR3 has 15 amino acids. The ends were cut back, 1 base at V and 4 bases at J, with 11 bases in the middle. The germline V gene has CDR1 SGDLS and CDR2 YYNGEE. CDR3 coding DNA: TGTGCCAGCAGCGTAAGAGTAGGGGGCACCGGGGAGCTGTTTTTT. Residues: CASSVRVGGTGELFF.

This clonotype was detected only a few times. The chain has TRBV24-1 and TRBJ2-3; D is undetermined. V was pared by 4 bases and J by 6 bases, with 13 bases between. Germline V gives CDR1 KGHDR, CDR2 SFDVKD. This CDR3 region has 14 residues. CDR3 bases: TGTGCCACCAGTGACCGTTCGGCGGTGGATACGCAGTATTTT. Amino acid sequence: CATSDRSAVDTQYF.

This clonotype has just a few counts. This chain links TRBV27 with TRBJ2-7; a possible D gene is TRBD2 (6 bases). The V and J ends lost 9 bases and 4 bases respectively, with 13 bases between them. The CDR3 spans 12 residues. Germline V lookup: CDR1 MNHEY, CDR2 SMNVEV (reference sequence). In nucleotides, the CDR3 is TGTGCCAGTACTATGGGGAGGTACGAGCAGTACTTC. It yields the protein CASTMGRYEQYF.

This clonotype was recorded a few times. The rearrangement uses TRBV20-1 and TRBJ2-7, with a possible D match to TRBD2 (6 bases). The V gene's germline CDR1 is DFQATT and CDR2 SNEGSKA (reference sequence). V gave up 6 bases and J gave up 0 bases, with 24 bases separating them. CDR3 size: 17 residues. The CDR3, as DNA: TGCAGTGCCCCGATAACCCAAACTAGCCGGAGCTCCTACGAGCAGTACTTC. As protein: CSAPITQTSRSSYEQYF.

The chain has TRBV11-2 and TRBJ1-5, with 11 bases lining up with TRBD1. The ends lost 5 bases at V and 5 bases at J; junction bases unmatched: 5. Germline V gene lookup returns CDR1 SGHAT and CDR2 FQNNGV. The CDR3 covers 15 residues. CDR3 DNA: TGTGCCAGCAGCCCTGGGACAGGGGGGGATCAGCCCCAGCATTTT. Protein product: CASSPGTGGDQPQHF.

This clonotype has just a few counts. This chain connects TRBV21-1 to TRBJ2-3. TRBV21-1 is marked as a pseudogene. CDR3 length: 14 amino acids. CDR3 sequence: CASHQRPKPDTQYF. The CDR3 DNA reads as TGTGCCAGCCATCAAAGACCCAAGCCAGATACGCAGTATTTT.

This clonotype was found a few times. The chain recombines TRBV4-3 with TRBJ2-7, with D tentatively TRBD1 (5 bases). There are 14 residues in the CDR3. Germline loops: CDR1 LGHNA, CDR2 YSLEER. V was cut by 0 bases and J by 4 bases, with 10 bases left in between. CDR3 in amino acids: CASSQEDQGYEQYF. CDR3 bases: TGCGCCAGCAGCCAAGAGGATCAGGGATACGAGCAGTACTTC.

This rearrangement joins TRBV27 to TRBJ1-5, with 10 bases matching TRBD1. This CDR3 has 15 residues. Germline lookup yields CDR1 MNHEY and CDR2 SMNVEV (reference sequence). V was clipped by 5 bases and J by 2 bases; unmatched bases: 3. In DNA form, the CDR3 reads TGTGCCAGCAGTCGAGGGACAGGGGGCAATCAGCCCCAGCATTTT. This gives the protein CASSRGTGGNQPQHF.

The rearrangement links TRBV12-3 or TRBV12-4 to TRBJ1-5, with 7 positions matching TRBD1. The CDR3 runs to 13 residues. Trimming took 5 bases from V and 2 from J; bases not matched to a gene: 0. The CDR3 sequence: CASSDRGNQPQHF. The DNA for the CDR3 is TGTGCCAGCAGTGACAGGGGCAATCAGCCCCAGCATTTT.

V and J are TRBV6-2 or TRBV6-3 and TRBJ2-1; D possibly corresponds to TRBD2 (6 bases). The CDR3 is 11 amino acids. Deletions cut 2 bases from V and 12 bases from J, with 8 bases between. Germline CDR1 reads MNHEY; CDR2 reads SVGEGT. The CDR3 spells CASSYAGWQFF. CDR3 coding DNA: TGTGCCAGCAGTTACGCGGGGTGGCAGTTCTTC.

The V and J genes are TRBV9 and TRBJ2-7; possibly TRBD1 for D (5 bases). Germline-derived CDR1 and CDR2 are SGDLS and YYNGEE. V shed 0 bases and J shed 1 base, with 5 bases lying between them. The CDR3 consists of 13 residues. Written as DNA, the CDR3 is TGTGCCAGCAGCGTAGAGGGGTCCTACGAGCAGTACTTC. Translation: CASSVEGSYEQYF. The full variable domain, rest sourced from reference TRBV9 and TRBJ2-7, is DSGVTQTPKHLITATGQRVTLRCSPRSGDLSVYWYQQSLDQGLQFLIQYYNGEERAKGNILERFSAQQFPDLHSELNLSSLELGDSALYFCASSVEGSYEQYFGPGTRLTVT.

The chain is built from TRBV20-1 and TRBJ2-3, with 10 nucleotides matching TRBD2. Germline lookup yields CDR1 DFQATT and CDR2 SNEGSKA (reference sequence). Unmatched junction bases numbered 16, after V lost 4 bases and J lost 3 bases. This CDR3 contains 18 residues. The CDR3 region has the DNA TGCAGTGCTATCCGGACTAGCGGATCTGGGAGGTTGACAGATACGCAGTATTTT. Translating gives CSAIRTSGSGRLTDTQYF.

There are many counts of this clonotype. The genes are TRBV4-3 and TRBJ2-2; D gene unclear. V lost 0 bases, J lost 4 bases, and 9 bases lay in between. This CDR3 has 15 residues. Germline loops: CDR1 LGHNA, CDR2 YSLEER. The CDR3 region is CASSQDLPSTGELFF. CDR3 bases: TGCGCCAGCAGCCAAGATCTCCCCTCCACCGGGGAGCTGTTTTTT.

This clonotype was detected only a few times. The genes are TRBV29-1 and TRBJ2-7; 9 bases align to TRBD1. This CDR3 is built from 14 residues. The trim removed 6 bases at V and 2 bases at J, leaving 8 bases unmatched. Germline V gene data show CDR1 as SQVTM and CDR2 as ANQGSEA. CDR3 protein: CSVETGTGTYEQYF. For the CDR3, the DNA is TGCAGCGTCGAGACCGGGACAGGGACCTACGAGCAGTACTTC.

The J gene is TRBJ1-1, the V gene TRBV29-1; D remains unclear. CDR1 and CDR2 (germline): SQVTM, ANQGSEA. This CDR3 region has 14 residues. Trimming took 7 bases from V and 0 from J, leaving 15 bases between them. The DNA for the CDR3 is TGCAGCGCCCATCTACAAGGAGTGAACACTGAAGCTTTCTTT. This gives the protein CSAHLQGVNTEAFF.

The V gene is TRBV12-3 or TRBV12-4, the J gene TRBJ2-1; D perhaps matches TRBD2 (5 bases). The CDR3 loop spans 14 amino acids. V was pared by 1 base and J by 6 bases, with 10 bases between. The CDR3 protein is CASSLVLVGNEQFF. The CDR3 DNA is TGTGCCAGCAGTTTAGTACTAGTTGGCAATGAGCAGTTCTTC.

DNA of the CDR3: TGTGCCAGCAGCTTGAGGGGGACAGGCTCCGGTGCCCAGCATTTT. This translates into CASSLRGTGSGAQHF. The chain joins TRBV5-5 to TRBJ1-5; 8 bases agree with TRBD1. The V and J ends lost 1 base and 11 bases, in that order; junction bases with no gene match: 11. This CDR3 comprises 15 residues. Germline CDR1 and CDR2: SGHKS and YYEKEE (reference sequence).

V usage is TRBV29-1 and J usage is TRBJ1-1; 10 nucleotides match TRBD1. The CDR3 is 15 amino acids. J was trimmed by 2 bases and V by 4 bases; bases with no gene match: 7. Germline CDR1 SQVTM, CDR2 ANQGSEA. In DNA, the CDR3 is TGCAGCGTTGTGGGGTGGGACAGGGGTAACACTGAAGCTTTCTTT. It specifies CSVVGWDRGNTEAFF. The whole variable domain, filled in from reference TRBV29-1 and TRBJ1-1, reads SAVISQKPSRDICQRGTSLTIQCQVDSQVTMMFWYRQQPGQSLTLIATANQGSEATYESGFVIDKFPISRPNLTFSTLTVSNMSPEDSSIYLCSVVGWDRGNTEAFFGQGTRLTVV.

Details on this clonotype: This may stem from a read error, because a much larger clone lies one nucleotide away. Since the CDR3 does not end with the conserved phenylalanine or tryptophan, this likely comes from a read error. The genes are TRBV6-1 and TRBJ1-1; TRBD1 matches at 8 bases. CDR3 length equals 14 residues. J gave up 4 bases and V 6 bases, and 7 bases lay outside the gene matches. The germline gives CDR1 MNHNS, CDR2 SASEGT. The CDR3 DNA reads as TGTGCCAGCAGGCGACAGGGGTCGTCCACTGAAGCTTTCTGT. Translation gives CASRRQGSSTEAFC.